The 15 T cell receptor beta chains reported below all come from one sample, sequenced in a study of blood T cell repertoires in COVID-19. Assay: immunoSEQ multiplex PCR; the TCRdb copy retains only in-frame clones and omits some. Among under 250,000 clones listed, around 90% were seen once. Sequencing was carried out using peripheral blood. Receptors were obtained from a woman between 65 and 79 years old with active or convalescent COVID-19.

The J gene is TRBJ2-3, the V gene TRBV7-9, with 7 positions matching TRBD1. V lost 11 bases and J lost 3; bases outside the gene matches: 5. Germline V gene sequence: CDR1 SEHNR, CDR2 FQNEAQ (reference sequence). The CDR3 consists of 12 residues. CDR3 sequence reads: CAVSGGTDTQYF. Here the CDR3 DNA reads TGTGCCGTCTCAGGGGGTACAGATACGCAGTATTTT.

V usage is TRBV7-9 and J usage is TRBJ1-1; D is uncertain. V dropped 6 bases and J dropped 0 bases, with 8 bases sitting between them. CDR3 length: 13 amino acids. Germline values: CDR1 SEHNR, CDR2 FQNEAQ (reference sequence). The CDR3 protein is CASSAGMNTEAFF. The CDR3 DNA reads TGTGCCAGCAGTGCCGGGATGAACACTGAAGCTTTCTTT.

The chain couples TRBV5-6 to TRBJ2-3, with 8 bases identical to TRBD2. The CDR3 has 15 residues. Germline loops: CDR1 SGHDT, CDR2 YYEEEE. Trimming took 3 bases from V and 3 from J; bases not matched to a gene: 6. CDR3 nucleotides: TGTGCCAGCAGCTGGGCGGGGGGCCCAACAGATACGCAGTATTTT. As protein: CASSWAGGPTDTQYF.

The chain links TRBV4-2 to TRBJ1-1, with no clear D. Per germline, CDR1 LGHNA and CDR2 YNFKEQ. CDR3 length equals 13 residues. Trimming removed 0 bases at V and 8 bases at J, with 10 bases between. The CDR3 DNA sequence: TGTGCCAGCAGCCAAGACGGGAGGGTCGAAGCTTTCTTT. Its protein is CASSQDGRVEAFF.

The CDR3, as DNA: TGTGCCAGTAGTATAACGGCCCGACAGCCATACAATGAGCAGTTCTTC. Translating gives CASSITARQPYNEQFF. The chain uses TRBV19 and TRBJ2-1; D might be TRBD1 (5 bases). Trimming shortened V by 2 bases and J by 4 bases, and 15 bases separated the two germline ends. Germline lookup yields CDR1 LNHDA and CDR2 SQIVND (reference sequence). The CDR3 consists of 16 residues.

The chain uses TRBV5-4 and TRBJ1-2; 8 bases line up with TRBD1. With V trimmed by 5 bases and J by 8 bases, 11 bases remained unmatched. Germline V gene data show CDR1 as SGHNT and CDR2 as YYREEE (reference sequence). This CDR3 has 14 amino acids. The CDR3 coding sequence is TGTGCCAGCAGACCTGACAGGGGTCTTTTCGGCTACACCTTC. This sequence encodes CASRPDRGLFGYTF.

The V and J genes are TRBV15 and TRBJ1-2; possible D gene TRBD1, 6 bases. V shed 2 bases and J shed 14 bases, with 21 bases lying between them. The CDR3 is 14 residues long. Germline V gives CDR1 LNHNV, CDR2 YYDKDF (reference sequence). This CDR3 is CATSRSSLSGTITF. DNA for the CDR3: TGTGCCACCAGCAGAAGTTCCTTAAGCGGGACAATTACCTTC.

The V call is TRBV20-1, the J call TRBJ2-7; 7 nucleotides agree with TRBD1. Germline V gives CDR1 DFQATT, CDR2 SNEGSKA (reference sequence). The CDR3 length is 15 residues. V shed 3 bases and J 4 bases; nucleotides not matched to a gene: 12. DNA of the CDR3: TGCAGTGCTAGTCCTAGACAGGGCCAAGCATACGAGCAGTACTTC. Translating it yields CSASPRQGQAYEQYF.

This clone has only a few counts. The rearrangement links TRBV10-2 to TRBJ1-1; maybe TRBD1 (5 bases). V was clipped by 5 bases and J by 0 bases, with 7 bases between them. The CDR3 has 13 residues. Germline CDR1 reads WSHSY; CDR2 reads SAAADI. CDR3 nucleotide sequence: TGCGCCAGCAGTACACAGGTGAACACTGAAGCTTTCTTT. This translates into CASSTQVNTEAFF.

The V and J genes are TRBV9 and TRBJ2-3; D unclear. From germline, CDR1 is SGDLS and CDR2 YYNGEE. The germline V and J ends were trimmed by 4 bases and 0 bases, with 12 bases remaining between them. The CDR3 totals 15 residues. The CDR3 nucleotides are TGTGCCAGCAGCCCCGCCGGTGGTAGCACAGATACGCAGTATTTT. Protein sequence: CASSPAGGSTDTQYF.

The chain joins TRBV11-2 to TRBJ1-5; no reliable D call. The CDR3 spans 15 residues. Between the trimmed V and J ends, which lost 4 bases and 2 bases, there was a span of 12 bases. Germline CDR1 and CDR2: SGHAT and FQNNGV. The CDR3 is CASSSAPQGNQPQHF. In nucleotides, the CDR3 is TGTGCCAGCAGCTCAGCCCCGCAGGGCAATCAGCCCCAGCATTTT.

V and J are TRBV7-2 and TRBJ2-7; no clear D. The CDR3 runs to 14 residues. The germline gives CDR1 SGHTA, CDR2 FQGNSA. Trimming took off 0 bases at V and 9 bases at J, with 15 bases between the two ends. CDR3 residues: CASSLAGPMVVQYF. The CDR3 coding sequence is TGTGCCAGCAGCTTAGCGGGCCCGATGGTAGTGCAGTACTTC. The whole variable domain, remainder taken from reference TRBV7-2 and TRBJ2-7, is GAGVSQSPSNKVTEKGKDVELRCDPISGHTALYWYRQSLGQGLEFLIYFQGNSAPDKSGLPSDRFSAERTGGSVSTLTIQRTQQEDSAVYLCASSLAGPMVVQYFGPGTRLTVT.

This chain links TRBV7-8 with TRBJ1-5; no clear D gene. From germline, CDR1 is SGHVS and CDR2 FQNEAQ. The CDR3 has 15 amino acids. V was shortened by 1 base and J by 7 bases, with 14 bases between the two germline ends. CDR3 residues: CASSLERLSGQPQHF. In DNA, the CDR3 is TGTGCCAGCAGCTTAGAGAGACTGTCCGGGCAGCCCCAGCATTTT. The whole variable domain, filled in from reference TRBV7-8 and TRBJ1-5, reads GAGVSQSPRYKVAKRGQDVALRCDPISGHVSLFWYQQALGQGPEFLTYFQNEAQLDKSGLPSDRFFAERPEGSVSTLKIQRTQQEDSAVYLCASSLERLSGQPQHFGDGTRLSIL.

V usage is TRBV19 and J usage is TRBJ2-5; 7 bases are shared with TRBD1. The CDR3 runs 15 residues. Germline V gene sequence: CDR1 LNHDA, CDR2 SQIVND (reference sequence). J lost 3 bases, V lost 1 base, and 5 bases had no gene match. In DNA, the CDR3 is TGTGCCAGTAGTATAGGGGGACAGACCAAAGAGACCCAGTACTTC. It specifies CASSIGGQTKETQYF.

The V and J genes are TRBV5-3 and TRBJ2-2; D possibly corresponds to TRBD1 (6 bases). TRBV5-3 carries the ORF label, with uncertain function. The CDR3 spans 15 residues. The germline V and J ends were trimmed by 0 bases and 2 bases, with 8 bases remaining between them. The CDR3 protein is CARSLVGANTGELFF. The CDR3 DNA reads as TGTGCCAGAAGCTTGGTGGGGGCCAACACCGGGGAGCTGTTTTTT.